Below are 24 T cell receptor beta chains sequenced from a single sample in a study of cytomegalovirus exposure and HLA in healthy donors. TCRdb keeps only in-frame clones here, not all; method: immunoSEQ multiplex PCR. The repertoire includes 150,000 to 200,000 clones, more than 75% of them detected once, and approximately 1.5% sits in the top ten. The sequencing sample was made of PBMCs. The receptors were sampled from a woman between 25 and 40 years old in good health and CMV-seronegative.

The chain joins TRBV4-1 to TRBJ1-2; maybe TRBD1 (5 bases). Germline V lookup: CDR1 MGHRA, CDR2 YSYEKL. This CDR3 has 15 residues. V was trimmed by 4 bases and J by 3 bases, leaving 15 bases between them. In DNA form, the CDR3 reads TGCGCCAGCAGCCGGGCAGAGGGAGGGGACTATGGCTACACCTTC. Protein sequence: CASSRAEGGDYGYTF.

The chain has TRBV7-8 and TRBJ2-7; D might be TRBD2 (5 bases). CDR1 is SGHVS and CDR2 is FQNEAQ in the germline V gene. The CDR3 is 14 amino acids. V lost 4 bases and J 3 bases, leaving 13 bases between the germline ends. The CDR3 DNA follows: TGTGCCAGCAGCTCCCGGACTCTGGGCTACGAGCAGTACTTC. It encodes CASSSRTLGYEQYF.

V is TRBV5-8 and J is TRBJ2-1; the match to TRBD2 covers 10 bases. This CDR3 is 16 amino acids long. Germline lookup yields CDR1 SGHTS and CDR2 YDEGEE. The V segment lost 5 bases and the J segment 4 bases; nucleotides outside the gene matches: 9. The CDR3 spells CASRCSGGLRYNEQFF. The CDR3 nucleotides are TGTGCCAGCAGATGTAGCGGGGGGCTCCGGTACAATGAGCAGTTCTTC.

The rearrangement uses TRBV30 and TRBJ2-1; 12 nucleotides line up with TRBD1. The CDR3 spans 14 residues. Germline V gene sequence: CDR1 GTSNPN, CDR2 SVGIG (reference sequence). After removal of 4 bases from V and 8 bases from J, the junction contained 6 bases not matched to a gene. The CDR3 region has the DNA TGTGCCTGGAATTCGGGACAGGGGGCCCATGAGCAGTTCTTC. This sequence encodes CAWNSGQGAHEQFF.

The CDR3 is CASSKLAGGGNEQFF. The CDR3 bases are TGTGCCAGCAGTAAACTAGCGGGGGGGGGCAATGAGCAGTTCTTC. The V call is TRBV27, the J call TRBJ2-1, with 13 bases lining up with TRBD2. CDR1 is MNHEY, CDR2 SMNVEV, per germline (reference sequence). Trimming at V came to 5 bases and at J to 6 bases, leaving 4 bases not matched to a gene. This CDR3 comprises 15 residues.

The CDR3: CASSWLAGAQLGTGELFF. The CDR3 bases are TGTGCCAGCAGCTGGCTAGCGGGGGCACAGCTCGGCACCGGGGAGCTGTTTTTT. V gene TRBV5-4 combines with J gene TRBJ2-2, with TRBD2 matching 10 bases. V shed 3 bases and J 4 bases; nucleotides not matched to a gene: 12. The CDR3 contains 18 residues. In germline, CDR1 is SGHNT, CDR2 YYREEE (reference sequence).

This clone was detected a few times. This chain uses TRBV7-6 with TRBJ1-2, with D unresolved. CDR3 length: 14 residues. With 5 bases removed from V and 4 bases from J, the gap between germline ends came to 14 bases. Per the germline V gene, CDR1 is SGHVS and CDR2 is FNYEAQ. This CDR3 is CASSPEVSSYGYTF. In DNA, the CDR3 is TGTGCCAGCAGCCCAGAAGTCTCTTCCTATGGCTACACCTTC. Looking up the rest from reference TRBV7-6 and TRBJ1-2 gives the full variable domain: GAGVSQSPRYKVTKRGQDVALRCDPISGHVSLYWYRQALGQGPEFLTYFNYEAQQDKSGLPNDRFSAERPEGSISTLTIQRTEQRDSAMYRCASSPEVSSYGYTFGSGTRLTVV.

The chain joins TRBV4-2 to TRBJ2-7, with D possibly matching TRBD1 (5 bases). The V and J ends lost 1 base and 3 bases respectively, with 7 bases between them. The CDR3 is 13 residues long. CDR1 is LGHNA, CDR2 YNFKEQ, per germline. Written as DNA, the CDR3 is TGTGCCAGCAGCCAAGGACAGATCTACGAGCAGTACTTC. Amino acid sequence: CASSQGQIYEQYF.

The chain is built from TRBV29-1 and TRBJ1-2; D is possibly TRBD1 (6 bases). From germline, CDR1 is SQVTM and CDR2 ANQGSEA. Trimming removed 7 bases at V and 7 bases at J, with 19 bases between. This CDR3 contains 13 residues. CDR3 DNA sequence: TGCAGCGCCCGTGGGGGGGCGTTCGGTGGCTACACCTTC. Translation: CSARGGAFGGYTF.

This clone was observed once. V is TRBV27 and J is TRBJ1-1, with D possibly TRBD1 on 6 matching bases. Trimming cost V 8 bases and J 0 bases, with 22 bases left between them. CDR1 and CDR2 from the germline V gene are MNHEY and SMNVEV (reference sequence). The CDR3 has 17 amino acids. The CDR3 here is CASGSLAGGAVNTEAFF. CDR3 sequence (DNA): TGTGCCAGCGGCAGCCTTGCTGGGGGCGCGGTGAACACTGAAGCTTTCTTT.

V and J are TRBV27 and TRBJ1-2; D gene ambiguous. Looked up from germline, CDR1 is MNHEY and CDR2 is SMNVEV (reference sequence). This CDR3 comprises 14 residues. Trimming stripped 10 bases from V and 4 bases from J, with 19 bases between. The CDR3 DNA follows: TGTGCCACCGGGCCTAGGGAGCTCGCCTATGGCTACACCTTC. Translation: CATGPRELAYGYTF.

The chain is built from TRBV30 and TRBJ1-6, with D uncertain. CDR3 length equals 14 residues. The V gene lost 3 bases and the J gene lost 0 bases, with 6 bases spanning the gap. Germline V CDR1 and CDR2: GTSNPN, SVGIG (reference sequence). The CDR3 DNA sequence: TGTGCCTGGAGATACAGCTCCTATAATTCACCCCTCCACTTT. This translates into CAWRYSSYNSPLHF. The variable domain in full, completed from reference TRBV30 and TRBJ1-6, reads SQTIHQWPATLVQPVGSPLSLECTVEGTSNPNLYWYRQAAGRGLQLLFYSVGIGQISSEVPQNLSASRPQDRQFILSSKKLLLSDSGFYLCAWRYSSYNSPLHFGNGTRLTVT.

V and J are TRBV2 and TRBJ1-5, with 7 nucleotides matching TRBD1. V dropped 3 bases and J dropped 1; count of bases not matched to a gene: 6. There are 16 residues in the CDR3. The germline V gene has CDR1 SNHLY and CDR2 FYNNEI. CDR3 DNA sequence: TGTGCCAGCAGTGACGGGACAGCAATGAGCAATCAGCCCCAGCATTTT. Translation: CASSDGTAMSNQPQHF.

This clone showed up many times. V gene TRBV27 combines with J gene TRBJ1-2, with TRBD1 as a possible D gene (5 bases). Trimming removed 4 bases from V and 4 bases from J, with 16 bases in between. Germline lookup yields CDR1 MNHEY and CDR2 SMNVEV (reference sequence). This CDR3 comprises 15 residues. CDR3 DNA sequence: TGTGCCAGCAGTTACGCGGGGGTTTCCGCCTATGGCTACACCTTC. This sequence encodes CASSYAGVSAYGYTF.

The chain links TRBV5-6 to TRBJ2-7, with TRBD1 as a possible D gene (6 bases). Per germline, CDR1 SGHDT and CDR2 YYEEEE. Trimming took 4 bases from V and 2 from J, leaving 13 bases between them. The CDR3 has 14 residues. CDR3 amino acids: CASSRTDPPYEQYF. Written as DNA, the CDR3 is TGTGCCAGCAGCCGGACAGATCCCCCCTACGAGCAGTACTTC.

The V gene is TRBV2, the J gene TRBJ1-2; 8 nucleotides agree with TRBD1. This CDR3 comprises 13 residues. J gave up 7 bases and V 6 bases, and 7 bases lay outside the gene matches. The germline gives CDR1 SNHLY, CDR2 FYNNEI. CDR3 sequence reads: CASSAGQGIGYTF. In DNA, the CDR3 is TGTGCCAGCAGCGCCGGACAGGGAATTGGCTACACCTTC.

In this sample, this clone turned up once. The chain has TRBV4-2 and TRBJ1-1, with D hard to call. Per the germline V gene, CDR1 is LGHNA and CDR2 is YNFKEQ. This CDR3 spans 17 amino acids. V dropped 0 bases and J dropped 1 base, with 15 bases sitting between them. The CDR3 is CASSQDLFYEENTEAFF. CDR3 DNA: TGTGCCAGCAGCCAAGATCTTTTTTACGAGGAGAACACTGAAGCTTTCTTT.

The rearrangement joins TRBV25-1 to TRBJ2-3; 7 nucleotides line up with TRBD1. V dropped 7 bases and J dropped 4; count of bases not matched to a gene: 5. This CDR3 is built from 13 residues. Germline assignment: CDR1 MGHDK and CDR2 SYGVNS. Here the CDR3 DNA reads TGTGCCAGCACCGACAGGGTGGCAGATACGCAGTATTTT. The encoded protein is CASTDRVADTQYF.

The rearrangement links TRBV30 to TRBJ2-1, with D tentatively TRBD2 (6 bases). Germline V gene lookup returns CDR1 GTSNPN and CDR2 SVGIG (reference sequence). Trimming took off 3 bases at V and 0 bases at J, with 9 bases between the two ends. The CDR3 contains 14 residues. CDR3 bases: TGTGCCTGGAGCGGGGGAGACTCCTACAATGAGCAGTTCTTC. It translates to CAWSGGDSYNEQFF.

The chain links TRBV27 to TRBJ1-2; 9 nucleotides align to TRBD1. J was trimmed by 1 base and V by 5 bases; bases with no gene match: 8. CDR1 is MNHEY and CDR2 is SMNVEV in the germline V gene (reference sequence). The CDR3 is 16 residues long. The CDR3 protein is CASSPLPGQGNYGYTF. DNA for the CDR3: TGTGCCAGCAGTCCCCTCCCGGGACAGGGTAACTATGGCTACACCTTC.

The chain links TRBV5-6 to TRBJ2-1, with 15 bases fitting TRBD2. Germline CDR1 reads SGHDT; CDR2 reads YYEEEE. Germline trimming cut 4 bases from V and 2 bases from J; bases unmatched to any gene: 10. The CDR3 runs to 19 residues. CDR3 coding DNA: TGTGCCAGCAGCCCAATGCTCGGACTAGCGGGGGGGCCCTACAATGAGCAGTTCTTC. It encodes CASSPMLGLAGGPYNEQFF.

The V and J genes are TRBV7-2 and TRBJ2-7, with 11 bases aligning to TRBD2. CDR3 length equals 16 residues. With 5 bases clipped from V and 2 bases from J, the junction kept 8 bases outside the gene matches. The germline gives CDR1 SGHTA, CDR2 FQGNSA. The CDR3 sequence: CASSTVLAGGAYEQYF. DNA of the CDR3: TGTGCCAGCAGCACGGTTCTAGCGGGGGGTGCCTACGAGCAGTACTTC.

The chain couples TRBV4-1 to TRBJ2-5; possibly TRBD2 for D (5 bases). Germline V lookup: CDR1 MGHRA, CDR2 YSYEKL. This CDR3 contains 15 residues. V was clipped by 1 base and J by 1 base, with 10 bases between them. The DNA for the CDR3 is TGCGCCAGCAGCCAAGCAGCTAGCACCCAAGAGACCCAGTACTTC. It translates to CASSQAASTQETQYF.

CDR3 sequence reads: CASSLGAGDRTSYEQYF. DNA of the CDR3: TGTGCCAGCAGCTTGGGGGCGGGGGACAGGACCTCCTACGAGCAGTACTTC. The chain is built from TRBV7-9 and TRBJ2-7, with D possibly matching TRBD1 (8 bases). Germline loops: CDR1 SEHNR, CDR2 FQNEAQ (reference sequence). Between the trimmed V and J ends, which lost 3 bases and 0 bases, there was a span of 18 bases. This CDR3 is 17 amino acids long.